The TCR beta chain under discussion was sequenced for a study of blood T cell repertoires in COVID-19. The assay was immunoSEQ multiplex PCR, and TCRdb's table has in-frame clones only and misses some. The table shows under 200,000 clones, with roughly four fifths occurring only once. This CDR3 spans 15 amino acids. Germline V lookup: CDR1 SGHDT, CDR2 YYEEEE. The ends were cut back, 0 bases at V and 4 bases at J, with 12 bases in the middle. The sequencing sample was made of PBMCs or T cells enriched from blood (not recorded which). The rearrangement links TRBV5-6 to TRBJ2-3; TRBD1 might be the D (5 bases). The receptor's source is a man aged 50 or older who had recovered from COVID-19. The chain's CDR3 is CASSLAGNLADTQYF. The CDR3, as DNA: TGTGCCAGCAGCTTGGCAGGGAACCTCGCAGATACGCAGTATTTT.